Listed below are T cell receptor beta chains from one sample, sequenced in a study of T cells in Graves' hyperthyroidism and ophthalmopathy. TCRdb itself ran the multiplex PCR reads through MiXCR, one entry per CDR3 protein. The sample lists around 300,000 distinct CDR3 sequences; approximately 23% were seen once. The sample comprised blood. The receptors originated from a man in his thirties or forties with Graves' ophthalmopathy. Each CDR3 is given with its conserved first and last residue. The D gene is left open where the match is weak. Clone size is shown for a subset of rows, as once, few, many or a class of expanded clone.

d_gene	v_gene	j_gene	abundance	CDR3nt	CDR3aa
NA	TRBV2	TRBJ2-3	NA	TGTGCCAGCAGGGAGGACACAGATACGCAGTATTTT	CASREDTDTQYF
TRBD2	TRBV20-1	TRBJ2-1	few	TGCAGTATCGAGGGACTAGCGGGAAACAATGAGCAGTTCTTC	CSIEGLAGNNEQFF
NA	TRBV3-1	TRBJ2-4	many	TGTGCCAGCAGCCAAGAAGGGGTGGGAAACATTCAGTACTTC	CASSQEGVGNIQYF
NA	TRBV2	TRBJ1-6	NA	TGTGCCTCGGGAGTATCCCTCCACTTT	CASGVSLHF
TRBD1	TRBV10-3	TRBJ2-1	NA	TGTGCCATCAGTGAGTCCGGGACAGGGGGATGGATTGAGCAGTTCTTC	CAISESGTGGWIEQFF
TRBD1	TRBV7-9	TRBJ1-5	NA	TGTGCCAGCAGCCTTACAGGGGGTGATCAGCCCCAGCATTTT	CASSLTGGDQPQHF
NA	TRBV12-3/TRBV12-4	TRBJ1-2	NA	TGTGCCAGCAATTTGGGGACGAATAGTTATGGCTACACCTTC	CASNLGTNSYGYTF
NA	TRBV11-2	TRBJ2-1	NA	TGTGCCAGCAGCTCCCCGACAGGAAACAATGAGCAGTTCTTC	CASSSPTGNNEQFF
NA	TRBV11-3	TRBJ1-2	many	TGTGCCAGCAGCCCAGGGTACGGCAGTGGCTACACCTTC	CASSPGYGSGYTF
NA	TRBV18	TRBJ2-7	NA	TGTGCCAGCTCAACCTCCTACGAGCAGTACTTC	CASSTSYEQYF
NA	TRBV2	TRBJ2-7	many	TGTGCCAGCAGGAGGCCGGGCGAGCAGTACTTC	CASRRPGEQYF
NA	TRBV18	TRBJ2-1	many	TGTGCCAGCTCCACCGGCCGGAGCTCCTACAATGAGCAGTTCTTC	CASSTGRSSYNEQFF
NA	TRBV7-2	TRBJ2-5	few	TGTGCCAGCAGCCCCACCGGGGTCCGAGAGACCCAGTACTTC	CASSPTGVRETQYF
TRBD2	TRBV7-9	TRBJ2-7	NA	TGTGCCAGCAGCTCCTATGGCGGGAGTACCTACGAGCAGTACTTC	CASSSYGGSTYEQYF
TRBD2	TRBV12-3/TRBV12-4	TRBJ2-7	NA	TGTGCCAGCAGTGTCTACCCGGGACTAGGCCCCTACGAGCAGTACTTC	CASSVYPGLGPYEQYF
NA	TRBV12-3/TRBV12-4	TRBJ1-6	many	TGTGCCAGCAGTCCCGGATTGGATAATTCACCCCTCCACTTT	CASSPGLDNSPLHF
NA	TRBV28	TRBJ1-4	few	TGTGCCAGCAGGGCCGACGGGGGCACTAATGAAAAACTGTTTTTT	CASRADGGTNEKLFF
NA	TRBV11-3	TRBJ2-3	many	TGTGCCAGCAGCTTAGGAGGTGGAAGGGCAGATACGCAGTATTTT	CASSLGGGRADTQYF
TRBD2	TRBV4-1	TRBJ2-4	NA	TGCGCCAGCAGCCGGGGACTAGTTGACATTCAGTACTTC	CASSRGLVDIQYF
TRBD2	TRBV5-1	TRBJ2-1	once	TGCGCCAGCAGCTCCCTAGCGGGAGGGGGGCACAATGAGCAGTTCTTC	CASSSLAGGGHNEQFF
NA	TRBV19	TRBJ1-2	many	TGTGCCAGTAGTATAAAGCCCAGGTCGAACTATGGCTACACCTTC	CASSIKPRSNYGYTF
TRBD1	TRBV7-2	TRBJ2-3	NA	TGTGCCAGCAGCTCGGGACAGACTAGCACAGATACGCAGTATTTT	CASSSGQTSTDTQYF
TRBD2	TRBV7-2	TRBJ2-3	NA	TGTGCCAGCAGCTTACGACTAGCGGGAGTCCCAGATACGCAGTATTTT	CASSLRLAGVPDTQYF
NA	TRBV7-9	TRBJ2-2	few	TGTGCCAGCAGCCTGACAGAACAGGGAGACACCGGGGAGCTGTTTTTT	CASSLTEQGDTGELFF
NA	TRBV7-2	TRBJ2-7	NA	TGTGCCAGCAGCAGGGACCTAACCCCGGGGGAGCAGTACTTC	CASSRDLTPGEQYF
NA	TRBV6-5	TRBJ1-1	few	TGTGCCAGCAGTTACGGGAGCGCTGAAGCTTTCTTT	CASSYGSAEAFF
TRBD2	TRBV20-1	TRBJ2-1	few	TGCAGTGCTAGTGGTCTTGGGTCTGGTGATTCTAGCGGGAGTGGTAATGAGCAGTTCTTC	CSASGLGSGDSSGSGNEQFF
NA	TRBV6-1	TRBJ1-1	few	TGTGCCAGCAGTGAAACAGTGAACACTGAAGCTTTCTTT	CASSETVNTEAFF
NA	TRBV11-2	TRBJ2-3	many	TGTGCCAGCAGCCGATCGACCCGGTCGGATACGCAGTATTTT	CASSRSTRSDTQYF
NA	TRBV27	TRBJ2-3	many	TGTGCCAGCAGTTTAAGGGACCCACTTGGGACAGATACGCAGTATTTT	CASSLRDPLGTDTQYF
TRBD1	TRBV25-1	TRBJ1-2	few	TGTGCCAGCAGTGACCCCGGACAGGGGAACTATGGCTACACCTTC	CASSDPGQGNYGYTF
NA	TRBV5-5	TRBJ2-1	many	TGTGCCAGCAGCTCGCCCGGGTCCGGCGGTGGGGAGCAGTTCTTC	CASSSPGSGGGEQFF
NA	TRBV7-2	TRBJ2-2	NA	TGTGCCAGCAGCTTAGGGTTTAACACCGGGGAGCTGTTTTTT	CASSLGFNTGELFF
TRBD1	TRBV20-1	TRBJ2-3	many	TGCAGTGCTAGCCGAGCCGGGACAGAATCAACAGATACGCAGTATTTT	CSASRAGTESTDTQYF
NA	TRBV6-2/TRBV6-3	TRBJ2-6	many	TGTGCCAGCAGTTACACCCCCGGCGGGAACTCTGGGGCCAACGTCCTGACTTTC	CASSYTPGGNSGANVLTF
NA	TRBV7-3	TRBJ1-2	NA	TGTGCCAGCAGCCCCGGTTTGCAGAGGTTAGACTATGGCTACACCTTC	CASSPGLQRLDYGYTF
NA	TRBV12-3/TRBV12-4	TRBJ2-5	many	TGTGCCAGCGGGGTGTGGGGAGAGACCCAGTACTTC	CASGVWGETQYF
TRBD1	TRBV28	TRBJ1-4	many	TGTGCCAGCAGTTTGCAAGGGGGCGGACATGAAAAACTGTTTTTT	CASSLQGGGHEKLFF
NA	TRBV13	TRBJ2-5	many	TGTGCCAGCAGCTCAAACTCGCAGACGGCAGGGGAGACCCAGTACTTC	CASSSNSQTAGETQYF
NA	TRBV4-1	TRBJ2-7	NA	TGCGCCAGCAGCATTGGACCGAGCTCCTACGAGCAGTACTTC	CASSIGPSSYEQYF
NA	TRBV10-1	TRBJ1-1	NA	TGCGCCAGCAGTGAGTCCTTGCAGGAGGGGGAAGCTTTCTTT	CASSESLQEGEAFF
NA	TRBV20-1	TRBJ2-7	many	TGCAGTGCTAGCCCGTCCTACGAGCAGTACTTC	CSASPSYEQYF
NA	TRBV7-8	TRBJ1-2	NA	TGTGCCAGCAGCCTGATGGAGGGGGGTGGCTACACCTTC	CASSLMEGGGYTF